This TCR beta chain was recorded in a study of cytomegalovirus exposure and HLA in healthy donors. Method: immunoSEQ multiplex PCR; TCRdb's copy keeps in-frame clones and lacks some. The table includes 180,000 or so clones, 65% to 90% detected once. Turning to this clone: Its antigen is undetermined. The sample contains more than one DNA sequence encoding this CDR3.

Donors came from a validation cohort of over a hundred subjects, distinct from the first 666-subject cohort. General study results and limits: The authors enumerated roughly 160 TCR beta chains as linked to cytomegalovirus. High sensitivity and specificity were reportedly achieved when the classifier diagnosed cytomegalovirus status.

V was shortened by 3 bases and J by 4 bases, with 6 bases between the two germline ends. Germline V gene lookup returns CDR1 MNHNS and CDR2 SASEGT. This CDR3 region has 12 residues. The rearrangement uses TRBV6-1 and TRBJ1-2; D uncertain. Sequencing was performed on PBMCs. The TCR comes from a young woman in good health and CMV-seropositive. CDR3 sequence reads: CASSEGSYGYTF. The DNA for the CDR3 is TGTGCCAGCAGTGAGGGCAGCTATGGCTACACCTTC.